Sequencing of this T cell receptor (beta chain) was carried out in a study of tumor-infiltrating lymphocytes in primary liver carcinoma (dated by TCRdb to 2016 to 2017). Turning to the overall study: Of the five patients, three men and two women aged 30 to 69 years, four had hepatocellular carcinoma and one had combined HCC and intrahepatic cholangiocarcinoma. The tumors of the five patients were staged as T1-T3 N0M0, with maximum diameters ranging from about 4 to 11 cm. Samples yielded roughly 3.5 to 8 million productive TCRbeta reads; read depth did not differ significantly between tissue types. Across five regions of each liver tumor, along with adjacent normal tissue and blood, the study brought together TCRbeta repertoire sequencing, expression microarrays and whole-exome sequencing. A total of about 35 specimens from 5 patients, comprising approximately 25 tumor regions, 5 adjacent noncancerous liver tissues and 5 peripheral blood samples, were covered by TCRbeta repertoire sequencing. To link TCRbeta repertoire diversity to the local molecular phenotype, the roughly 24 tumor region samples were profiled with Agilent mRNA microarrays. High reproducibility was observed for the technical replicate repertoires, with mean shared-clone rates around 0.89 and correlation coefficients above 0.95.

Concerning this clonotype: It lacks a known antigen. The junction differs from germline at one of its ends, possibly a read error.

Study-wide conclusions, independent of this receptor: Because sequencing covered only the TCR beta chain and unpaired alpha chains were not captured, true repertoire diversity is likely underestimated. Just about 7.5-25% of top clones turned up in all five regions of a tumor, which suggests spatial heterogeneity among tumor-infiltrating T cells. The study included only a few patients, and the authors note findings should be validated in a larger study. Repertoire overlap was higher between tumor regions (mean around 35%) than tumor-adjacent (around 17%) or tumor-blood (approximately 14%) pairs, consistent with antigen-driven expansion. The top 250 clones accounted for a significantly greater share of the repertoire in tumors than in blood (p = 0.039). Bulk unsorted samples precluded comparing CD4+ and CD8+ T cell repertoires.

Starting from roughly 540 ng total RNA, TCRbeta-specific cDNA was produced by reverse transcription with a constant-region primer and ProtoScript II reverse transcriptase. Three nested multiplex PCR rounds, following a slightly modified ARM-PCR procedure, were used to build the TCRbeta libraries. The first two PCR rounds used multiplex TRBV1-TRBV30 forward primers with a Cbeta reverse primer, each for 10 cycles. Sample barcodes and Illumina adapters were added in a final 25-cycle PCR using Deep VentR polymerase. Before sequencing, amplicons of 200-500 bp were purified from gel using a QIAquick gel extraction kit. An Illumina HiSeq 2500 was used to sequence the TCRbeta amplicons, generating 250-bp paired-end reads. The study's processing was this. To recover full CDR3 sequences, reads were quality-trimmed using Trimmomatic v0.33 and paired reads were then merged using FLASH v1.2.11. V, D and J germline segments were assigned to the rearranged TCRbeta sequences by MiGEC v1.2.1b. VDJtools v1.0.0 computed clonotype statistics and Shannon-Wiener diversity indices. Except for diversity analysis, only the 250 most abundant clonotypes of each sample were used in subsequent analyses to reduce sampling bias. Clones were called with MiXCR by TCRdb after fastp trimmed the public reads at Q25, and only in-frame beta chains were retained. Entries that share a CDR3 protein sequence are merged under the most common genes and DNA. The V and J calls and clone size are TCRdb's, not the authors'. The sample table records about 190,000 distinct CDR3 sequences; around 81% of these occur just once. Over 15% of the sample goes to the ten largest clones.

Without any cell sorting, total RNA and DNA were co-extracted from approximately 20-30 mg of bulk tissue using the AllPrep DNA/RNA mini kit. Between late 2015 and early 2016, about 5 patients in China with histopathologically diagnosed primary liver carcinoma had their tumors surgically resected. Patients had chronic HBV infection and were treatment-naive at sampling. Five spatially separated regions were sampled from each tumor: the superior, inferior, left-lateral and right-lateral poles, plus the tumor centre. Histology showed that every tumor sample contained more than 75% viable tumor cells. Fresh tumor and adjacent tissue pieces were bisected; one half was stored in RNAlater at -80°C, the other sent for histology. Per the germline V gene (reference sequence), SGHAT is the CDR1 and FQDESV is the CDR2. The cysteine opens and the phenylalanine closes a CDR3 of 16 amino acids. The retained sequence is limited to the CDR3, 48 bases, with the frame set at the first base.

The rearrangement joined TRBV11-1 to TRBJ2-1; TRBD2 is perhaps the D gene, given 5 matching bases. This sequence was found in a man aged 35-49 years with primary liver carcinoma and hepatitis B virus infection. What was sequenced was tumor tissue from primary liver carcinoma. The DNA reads TGCGCCAGCAGCCCCCGAGTGGCGGACTTCTACAATGAGCAGTTCTTC. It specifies CASSPRVADFYNEQFF.